The 25 T cell receptor beta chains presented below share a single source sample, sequenced in a study of shared clonotypes between healthy human individuals. Sequencing used immunoSEQ multiplex PCR; TCRdb keeps in-frame clones, though not all of them. This sample carries a few hundred thousand clones, about 95% of them seen once, and the ten largest clones take 0.11%. CD8 cells classed as naive were CD45RO-negative and positively selected for CCR7, excluding terminally differentiated effector memory CD45RA+ cells. Sequencing used naive CD8+ T cells sorted from blood. These receptors all come from a woman aged 30 to 39 in good health.

Details on this clone: The sample holds other DNA sequences that translate to the same CDR3. The chain carries TRBV27 and TRBJ1-1, with 9 positions matching TRBD1. This CDR3 has 15 amino acids. The V gene's germline CDR1 is MNHEY and CDR2 SMNVEV (reference sequence). Germline trimming cut 6 bases from V and 0 bases from J; bases unmatched to any gene: 5. CDR3 residues: CASSLGTGMNTEAFF. As DNA, the CDR3 is TGTGCCAGCAGCCTTGGGACAGGGATGAACACTGAAGCTTTCTTT.

The V call is TRBV4-2, the J call TRBJ2-3; D is unclear. The V gene lost 2 bases and the J gene lost 0 bases, with 6 bases spanning the gap. CDR1 and CDR2 from the germline V gene are LGHNA and YNFKEQ. The CDR3 length is 14 residues. CDR3 coding DNA: TGTGCCAGCAGCCAAACTTATAGCACAGATACGCAGTATTTT. Amino acids: CASSQTYSTDTQYF.

J is TRBJ2-7 and V is TRBV11-2, with 8 bases lining up with TRBD2. With V trimmed by 6 bases and J by 4 bases, 8 bases remained unmatched. The CDR3 is made up of 14 amino acids. The germline CDR1 and CDR2 sequences are SGHAT and FQNNGV. The DNA for the CDR3 is TGTGCCAGCAGTTATACAGCGGGAGAATACGAGCAGTACTTC. Its translation is CASSYTAGEYEQYF.

CDR3 nucleotides: TGCAGCGTTGAGGACAGTTACTATGGCTACACCTTC. Translating it yields CSVEDSYYGYTF. The chain employs TRBV29-1 and TRBJ1-2, with a tentative D call TRBD1 (6 bases). V was cut by 3 bases and J by 3 bases, with 8 bases left in between. The CDR3 consists of 12 residues. CDR1 is SQVTM, CDR2 ANQGSEA, per germline.

This clone has only one observation. The V gene is TRBV27, the J gene TRBJ2-1, with 11 bases fitting TRBD1. This CDR3 region has 15 residues. J gave up 12 bases and V 4 bases, and 11 bases lay outside the gene matches. Looked up from germline, CDR1 is MNHEY and CDR2 is SMNVEV (reference sequence). The CDR3 DNA reads as TGTGCCAGCAGTTGGGGGACAGGGGGGCGGTCGGGGCAGTTCTTC. Translating gives CASSWGTGGRSGQFF.

CDR3 residues: CASTRQDSYEQYF. In DNA form, the CDR3 reads TGTGCCAGCACCAGACAGGATTCCTACGAGCAGTACTTC. V gene TRBV7-9 combines with J gene TRBJ2-7, with a weak D call TRBD1 (6 bases). There are 13 residues in the CDR3. Per germline, CDR1 SEHNR and CDR2 FQNEAQ (reference sequence). Between the trimmed V and J ends, which lost 7 bases and 1 base, there was a span of 11 bases.

The V and J genes are TRBV7-9 and TRBJ2-7; TRBD2 matches at 14 bases. Germline lookup yields CDR1 SEHNR and CDR2 FQNEAQ (reference sequence). The V segment lost 4 bases and the J segment 2 bases; nucleotides outside the gene matches: 13. The CDR3 totals 19 residues. The CDR3 protein is CASSSLTSGRADRPYEQYF. DNA for the CDR3: TGTGCCAGCAGCTCCCTGACTAGCGGGAGGGCGGACCGCCCCTACGAGCAGTACTTC.

J is TRBJ2-1 and V is TRBV19, with TRBD2 identical over 7 bases. J was trimmed by 7 bases and V by 1 base; bases with no gene match: 7. CDR1 is LNHDA, CDR2 SQIVND, per germline (reference sequence). The CDR3 contains 15 residues. CDR3 coding DNA: TGTGCCAGTAGTATAGTGGCGGGAGTTGATAATGAGCAGTTCTTC. This translates into CASSIVAGVDNEQFF. The whole variable domain, remainder taken from reference TRBV19 and TRBJ2-1, is DGGITQSPKYLFRKEGQNVTLSCEQNLNHDAMYWYRQDPGQGLRLIYYSQIVNDFQKGDIAEGYSVSREKKESFPLTVTSAQKNPTAFYLCASSIVAGVDNEQFFGPGTRLTVL.

The chain joins TRBV27 to TRBJ2-7, with 12 bases fitting TRBD2. Germline trimming cut 2 bases from V and 5 bases from J; bases unmatched to any gene: 1. Per germline, CDR1 MNHEY and CDR2 SMNVEV (reference sequence). This CDR3 contains 14 residues. The CDR3 region is CASSLRTSGDEQYF. DNA for the CDR3: TGTGCCAGCAGTTTAAGGACTAGCGGGGACGAGCAGTACTTC.

This chain uses TRBV30 with TRBJ1-2; 10 bases align to TRBD1. J was trimmed by 3 bases and V by 1 base; bases with no gene match: 2. In germline, CDR1 is GTSNPN, CDR2 SVGIG (reference sequence). The CDR3 loop spans 14 amino acids. CDR3 DNA sequence: TGTGCCTGGAGTGCCGGGACAGGGGACTATGGCTACACCTTC. The encoded protein is CAWSAGTGDYGYTF.

V gene TRBV9 combines with J gene TRBJ2-2; D not certain. CDR1 SGDLS and CDR2 YYNGEE come from the germline V gene. The ends were cut back, 8 bases at V and 6 bases at J, with 11 bases in the middle. The CDR3 extends over 12 amino acids. The CDR3 sequence is CASQTAPGELFF. The CDR3, as DNA: TGTGCCAGTCAAACCGCACCCGGGGAGCTGTTTTTT.

The chain uses TRBV5-1 and TRBJ1-2; 12 bases agree with TRBD1. The V segment lost 0 bases and the J segment 7 bases; nucleotides outside the gene matches: 10. The CDR3 runs to 17 residues. Germline V gene sequence: CDR1 SGHRS, CDR2 YFSETQ. CDR3 sequence: CASSLAVTGQGATGYTF. For the CDR3, the DNA is TGCGCCAGCAGCTTGGCGGTTACGGGACAGGGGGCGACTGGCTACACCTTC.

The chain couples TRBV19 to TRBJ2-7; D unresolved. CDR3 length: 11 residues. Trimming left V 7 bases short and J 0 bases short, with 4 bases between. Germline CDR1 LNHDA, CDR2 SQIVND (reference sequence). CDR3 in DNA: TGTGCCAGTAAGGGCTCCTACGAGCAGTACTTC. This encodes CASKGSYEQYF.

This clone was detected once. This chain joins TRBV19 and TRBJ1-1, with D maybe TRBD1 (5 bases). This CDR3 contains 15 residues. The V gene's germline CDR1 is LNHDA and CDR2 SQIVND (reference sequence). V was clipped by 3 bases and J by 6 bases, with 17 bases between them. The CDR3 nucleotides read TGTGCCAGTAGTATTGGGCCAGGGAAGCGGTCTGAAGCTTTCTTT. Its protein product is CASSIGPGKRSEAFF.

The V and J genes are TRBV10-2 and TRBJ1-1; D gene ambiguous. Between the trimmed V and J ends, which lost 2 bases and 7 bases, there was a span of 14 bases. The CDR3 runs to 14 residues. CDR1 is WSHSY, CDR2 SAAADI, per germline. The CDR3 DNA reads as TGCGCCAGCAGTGAGCTGGGTGGCGCCGTTGAAGCTTTCTTT. Translating it yields CASSELGGAVEAFF.

The genes are TRBV6-1 and TRBJ2-7; D remains ambiguous. Germline V gene sequence: CDR1 MNHNS, CDR2 SASEGT. The V end lost 0 bases, the J end lost 7 bases, and 10 bases lay between the germline ends. This CDR3 has 13 amino acids. CDR3 coding DNA: TGTGCCAGCAGTGAAGCAAGTTTGGGGGAGCAGTACTTC. Translation gives CASSEASLGEQYF.

V is TRBV4-1 and J is TRBJ2-1, with D maybe TRBD2 (6 bases). The CDR3 has 16 amino acids. V lost 4 bases to trimming and J lost 6 bases, with 19 bases between them. CDR1 and CDR2 (germline): MGHRA, YSYEKL. The CDR3: CASSPPLVTSFNEQFF. CDR3 DNA sequence: TGCGCCAGCAGCCCCCCGTTGGTGACTAGTTTCAATGAGCAGTTCTTC.

The chain couples TRBV11-2 to TRBJ2-3; TRBD2 agrees at 7 bases. Per germline, CDR1 SGHAT and CDR2 FQNNGV. The length of the CDR3 is 14 residues. Germline trimming cut 4 bases from V and 5 bases from J; bases unmatched to any gene: 6. This chain's CDR3 is CASSYAGVGDTQYF. CDR3 coding DNA: TGTGCCAGCAGCTATGCGGGAGTGGGAGATACGCAGTATTTT.

This clone was counted a single time. The same CDR3 can be traced to other DNA sequences in this sample. CDR3 DNA: TGTGCCAGCAGCGTAGGTGGAGGGACCTACGAGCAGTACTTC. The encoded protein is CASSVGGGTYEQYF. This sequence joins TRBV9 and TRBJ2-7; maybe TRBD2 (6 bases). The germline V gene has CDR1 SGDLS and CDR2 YYNGEE. This CDR3 contains 14 residues. Between the trimmed V and J ends, which lost 0 bases and 2 bases, there was a span of 9 bases.

V and J are TRBV30 and TRBJ2-7; weak D call: TRBD2 (5 bases). V dropped 8 bases and J dropped 3 bases, with 14 bases sitting between them. The CDR3 spans 12 residues. The germline V gene has CDR1 GTSNPN and CDR2 SVGIG (reference sequence). The CDR3 region is CARGEGDYEQYF. The CDR3 DNA follows: TGTGCCCGGGGTGAGGGAGACTACGAGCAGTACTTC.

This chain uses TRBV28 with TRBJ2-1, with a tentative D call TRBD1 (6 bases). The germline V gene encodes CDR1 MDHEN and CDR2 SYDVKM. The CDR3 sequence is 14 residues long. The V end was cut by 4 bases, the J end by 8 bases, with 15 bases between. CDR3 amino acids: CASSSLLGAHEQFF. The DNA for the CDR3 is TGTGCCAGCAGTTCCCTTTTGGGGGCCCATGAGCAGTTCTTC.

The rearrangement joins TRBV30 to TRBJ1-5, with no clear D. Germline V lookup: CDR1 GTSNPN, CDR2 SVGIG (reference sequence). Trimming left V 2 bases short and J 3 bases short, with 8 bases between. The CDR3 has 13 amino acids. CDR3 region: CAWSPHPNQPQHF. The CDR3 DNA reads as TGTGCCTGGAGTCCACATCCCAATCAGCCCCAGCATTTT.

The rearrangement joins TRBV11-1 to TRBJ2-7; D may be TRBD1 or TRBD2 (5 bases each). The CDR3 spans 17 residues. V lost 5 bases to trimming and J lost 3 bases, with 23 bases between them. CDR1 and CDR2 from the germline V gene are SGHAT and FQDESV (reference sequence). CDR3 coding DNA: TGTGCCAGCAGCCCCCCCATCTGGGTGGGACCCCACTACGAGCAGTACTTC. It encodes CASSPPIWVGPHYEQYF.

V is TRBV6-1 and J is TRBJ2-5; a weak D match, TRBD2 (6 bases). The CDR3 has 15 residues. The germline V gene encodes CDR1 MNHNS and CDR2 SASEGT. V shed 2 bases and J shed 5 bases, with 15 bases lying between them. The CDR3 DNA is TGTGCCAGCAGTGAACGGACTGCGGGGCGGGAGACCCAGTACTTC. Translated: CASSERTAGRETQYF.

The chain joins TRBV9 to TRBJ1-4; D perhaps matches TRBD1 (5 bases). The V and J ends lost 3 bases and 6 bases respectively, with 15 bases between them. Germline-derived CDR1 and CDR2 are SGDLS and YYNGEE. CDR3 size: 15 residues. For the CDR3, the DNA is TGTGCCAGCAGCGGAGAGGGGCGGGTGGATGAAAAACTGTTTTTT. Its translation: CASSGEGRVDEKLFF.